The next 17 T cell receptor beta chains were all read from a single sample in a study of blood T cell repertoires in COVID-19. TCRdb's table, derived via immunoSEQ multiplex PCR, lists solely in-frame clones and lacks some. The table has tens of thousands of clones, roughly 77% seen once. Sequencing was carried out using peripheral blood. Every receptor here comes from a man older than 75 with acute or convalescent COVID-19.

The chain is built from TRBV12-3 or TRBV12-4 and TRBJ1-3; tentative D call: TRBD1 (5 bases). The ends were cut back, 2 bases at V and 7 bases at J, with 9 bases in the middle. The CDR3 spans 13 residues. The CDR3 here is CASSLLGGNTIYF. CDR3 in DNA: TGTGCCAGCAGTTTATTGGGGGGGAACACCATATATTTT.

The genes are TRBV11-2 and TRBJ1-2; no firm D call. This CDR3 has 13 residues. CDR1 SGHAT and CDR2 FQNNGV come from the germline V gene. Trimming stripped 5 bases from V and 6 bases from J, with 13 bases between. This CDR3 is CASSEVKSHGYTF. CDR3 sequence (DNA): TGTGCCAGCAGCGAGGTAAAGTCCCATGGCTACACCTTC.

The genes are TRBV9 and TRBJ1-5, with no clear D. The germline V gene encodes CDR1 SGDLS and CDR2 YYNGEE. The CDR3 runs to 15 residues. Trimming shortened V by 0 bases and J by 3 bases, and 10 bases separated the two germline ends. The CDR3 coding sequence is TGTGCCAGCAGCGTAGGCGGAGACGTCAATCAGCCCCAGCATTTT. This encodes CASSVGGDVNQPQHF.

This clone was seen repeatedly, ten times or more. V is TRBV24-1 and J is TRBJ2-1; TRBD2 might be the D (7 bases). Germline V gives CDR1 KGHDR, CDR2 SFDVKD. V shed 3 bases and J shed 8 bases, with 16 bases lying between them. The CDR3 covers 15 residues. CDR3 amino acids: CATSDDRWGGDEQFF. Here the CDR3 DNA reads TGTGCCACCAGTGATGACAGGTGGGGGGGCGATGAGCAGTTCTTC.

This clone was detected once. The chain recombines TRBV5-8 with TRBJ2-3; tentatively, D is TRBD1 (6 bases). The CDR3 is 17 amino acids. V was cut by 2 bases and J by 4 bases, with 20 bases left in between. CDR1 and CDR2 from the germline V gene are SGHTS and YDEGEE. The CDR3 nucleotides are TGTGCCAGCAGCTTACCACGGGACACCCGGGGAGCAGATACGCAGTATTTT. Amino acid sequence: CASSLPRDTRGADTQYF.

The chain joins TRBV7-8 to TRBJ2-5, with 10 bases matching TRBD2. The CDR3 runs to 17 residues. With 1 base clipped from V and 4 bases from J, the junction kept 9 bases outside the gene matches. The germline V gene has CDR1 SGHVS and CDR2 FQNEAQ. CDR3: CASSLGLSAGGPETQYF. The CDR3 DNA reads TGTGCCAGCAGCTTAGGGCTATCAGCGGGGGGGCCAGAGACCCAGTACTTC.

CDR3: CASSPLTGTAQFF. As DNA, the CDR3 is TGTGCCAGCAGTCCCTTAACTGGGACAGCCCAGTTCTTC. The chain combines TRBV6-6 with TRBJ2-1; TRBD1 aligns across 7 bases. V shed 5 bases and J 13 bases; nucleotides not matched to a gene: 11. The CDR3 length is 13 residues. Per germline, CDR1 MNHNY and CDR2 SVGAGI (reference sequence).

This sequence joins TRBV27 and TRBJ2-6; maybe TRBD2 (7 bases). Deletions cut 2 bases from V and 0 bases from J, with 11 bases between. Germline assignment: CDR1 MNHEY and CDR2 SMNVEV (reference sequence). The CDR3 contains 17 residues. CDR3: CASSLDRTSSGANVLTF. The CDR3 nucleotides read TGTGCCAGCAGTTTAGACAGGACTAGCTCTGGGGCCAACGTCCTGACTTTC.

This clone showed up just a few times. V gene TRBV7-9 combines with J gene TRBJ2-3; a possible D gene is TRBD1 (5 bases). The V gene lost 4 bases and the J gene lost 0 bases, with 11 bases spanning the gap. Germline V gene data show CDR1 as SEHNR and CDR2 as FQNEAQ (reference sequence). The CDR3 covers 15 residues. The CDR3 sequence: CASSSPAGSTDTQYF. The CDR3, as DNA: TGTGCCAGCAGCTCCCCGGCAGGGAGCACAGATACGCAGTATTTT.

The CDR3 loop reads CASSRAGLVSPLHF. The CDR3 region has the DNA TGTGCCAGCAGCCGCGCTGGACTGGTTTCACCCCTCCACTTT. The chain joins TRBV7-9 to TRBJ1-6; D not resolved. CDR3 length: 14 amino acids. Between the trimmed V and J ends, which lost 5 bases and 9 bases, there was a span of 14 bases. Germline CDR1 and CDR2: SEHNR and FQNEAQ (reference sequence). The full variable domain, completed using reference TRBV7-9 and TRBJ1-6, is DTGVSQNPRHKITKRGQNVTFRCDPISEHNRLYWYRQTLGQGPEFLTYFQNEAQLEKSRLLSDRFSAERPKGSFSTLEIQRTEQGDSAMYLCASSRAGLVSPLHFGNGTRLTVT.

The chain employs TRBV5-1 and TRBJ1-2, with TRBD1 as a possible D gene (6 bases). CDR1 is SGHRS, CDR2 YFSETQ, per germline. The CDR3 has 15 residues. V was shortened by 3 bases and J by 1 base, with 13 bases between the two germline ends. The CDR3 spells CASSSQGTLNYGYTF. The CDR3 nucleotides read TGCGCCAGCAGCTCACAAGGGACACTTAACTATGGCTACACCTTC.

The chain employs TRBV6-1 and TRBJ1-5, with D uncertain. The CDR3 contains 15 residues. Germline CDR1 MNHNS, CDR2 SASEGT. Trimming removed 1 base at V and 0 bases at J, with 7 bases between. CDR3 protein: CASSEGGNSNQPQHF. CDR3 DNA: TGTGCCAGCAGTGAAGGCGGAAATAGCAATCAGCCCCAGCATTTT.

This sequence joins TRBV6-2 or TRBV6-3 and TRBJ2-2; D is undetermined. The CDR3 has 14 amino acids. Germline loops: CDR1 MNHEY, CDR2 SVGEGT. Trimming left V 6 bases short and J 3 bases short, with 11 bases between. CDR3 amino acids: CASSSAGDTGELFF. CDR3 DNA: TGTGCCAGCAGCTCGGCTGGAGACACCGGGGAGCTGTTTTTT.

CDR3 in amino acids: CASSEGEGISYEQYF. The CDR3 DNA follows: TGTGCCAGCAGCGAGGGGGAGGGCATTTCCTACGAGCAGTACTTC. The chain couples TRBV9 to TRBJ2-7, with D possibly matching TRBD2 (7 bases). Germline V CDR1 and CDR2: SGDLS, YYNGEE. The CDR3 extends over 15 amino acids. V dropped 3 bases and J dropped 1 base, with 14 bases sitting between them.

J is TRBJ1-4 and V is TRBV27; 10 nucleotides align to TRBD1. CDR3 length equals 17 residues. J lost 2 bases, V lost 5 bases, and 8 bases had no gene match. Germline CDR1 and CDR2: MNHEY and SMNVEV (reference sequence). CDR3 loop: CASSAGTGVYTNEKLFF. Here the CDR3 DNA reads TGTGCCAGCAGTGCCGGGACAGGGGTGTATACTAATGAAAAACTGTTTTTT.

This sequence joins TRBV9 and TRBJ1-5, with D maybe TRBD1 (6 bases). V shed 4 bases and J shed 3 bases, with 8 bases lying between them. CDR1 and CDR2 (germline): SGDLS, YYNGEE. The CDR3 spans 13 residues. In nucleotides, the CDR3 is TGTGCCAGCAGCCGGGACAACAATCAGCCCCAGCATTTT. Translating gives CASSRDNNQPQHF.

The V gene is TRBV4-3, the J gene TRBJ2-2; TRBD2 aligns across 7 bases. Germline lookup yields CDR1 LGHNA and CDR2 YSLEER. After removal of 1 base from V and 6 bases from J, the junction contained 11 bases not matched to a gene. The CDR3 contains 17 residues. The CDR3 sequence: CASSQVVGGPFSGELFF. CDR3 coding DNA: TGCGCCAGCAGCCAAGTCGTGGGAGGGCCTTTTTCCGGGGAGCTGTTTTTT.